Listed here are 10 T cell receptor beta chains from one sample, sequenced in a study of blood T cell repertoires in COVID-19. Assay used: immunoSEQ multiplex PCR; TCRdb lists only in-frame clones, some missing. The sample contains around 230,000 clones, 88% of which appear only once. The material sequenced was PBMCs or T cells enriched from blood (not recorded which). The receptor set was obtained from a woman between 25 and 40 years old who had recovered from COVID-19.

V and J are TRBV6-5 and TRBJ1-4; D is uncertain. The V and J ends lost 6 bases and 0 bases respectively, with 8 bases between them. Germline assignment: CDR1 MNHEY and CDR2 SVGAGI. The CDR3 consists of 14 residues. CDR3 coding DNA: TGTGCCAGCAGCCCGAGTGCAACTAATGAAAAACTGTTTTTT. This gives the protein CASSPSATNEKLFF.

The V and J genes are TRBV7-6 and TRBJ1-1; the match to TRBD1 covers 10 bases. The germline CDR1 and CDR2 sequences are SGHVS and FNYEAQ. The V gene end was trimmed by 6 bases and the J gene end by 5 bases; junction bases not matched to a gene: 9. This CDR3 has 15 amino acids. The CDR3 bases are TGTGCCAGCAGTCACTCGGGACAGGGGAGAACTGAAGCTTTCTTT. Its translation is CASSHSGQGRTEAFF.

A few counts support this clone. This sequence joins TRBV27 and TRBJ1-1, with D perhaps TRBD1 (5 bases). The germline V and J ends were trimmed by 6 bases and 3 bases, with 17 bases remaining between them. CDR3 size: 15 residues. In germline, CDR1 is MNHEY, CDR2 SMNVEV (reference sequence). The DNA of the CDR3 is TGTGCCAGCAGCTCCCCCACTCGGGGGGACACTGAAGCTTTCTTT. Protein: CASSSPTRGDTEAFF.

The chain is built from TRBV13 and TRBJ2-5; TRBD2 aligns across 12 bases. Germline CDR1 and CDR2: PRHDT and FYEKMQ (reference sequence). J lost 6 bases, V lost 1 base, and 6 bases had no gene match. The CDR3 covers 16 residues. In DNA form, the CDR3 reads TGTGCCAGCAGCTTAGAGTCTAGCGGGGGGGCCCAGACCCAGTACTTC. It yields the protein CASSLESSGGAQTQYF.

This clone has only one observation. V and J are TRBV5-1 and TRBJ2-1; 13 bases line up with TRBD2. V shed 4 bases, J shed 9 bases, and the junction held 7 bases outside the gene matches. The CDR3 has 15 residues. CDR1 is SGHRS, CDR2 YFSETQ, per germline. CDR3 residues: CASSQTSGGFSEQFF. DNA of the CDR3: TGCGCCAGCAGCCAGACTAGCGGGGGGTTTAGTGAGCAGTTCTTC.

The J gene is TRBJ2-1, the V gene TRBV4-3; D gene unclear. The germline V gene has CDR1 LGHNA and CDR2 YSLEER. The CDR3 has 16 amino acids. The V gene lost 1 base and the J gene lost 0 bases, with 10 bases spanning the gap. This chain's CDR3 is CASSQVRADSYNEQFF. The CDR3 DNA reads as TGCGCCAGCAGCCAAGTCCGCGCCGACTCCTACAATGAGCAGTTCTTC.

V gene TRBV7-2 combines with J gene TRBJ2-7, with TRBD1 matching over 8 bases. Trimming took 6 bases from V and 0 from J; bases not matched to a gene: 4. Looked up from germline, CDR1 is SGHTA and CDR2 is FQGNSA. This CDR3 region has 14 residues. CDR3 bases: TGTGCCAGCAGACCGACAGGGGACTCCTACGAGCAGTACTTC. Translating gives CASRPTGDSYEQYF.

V gene TRBV7-2 combines with J gene TRBJ2-3; possible D gene TRBD2, 6 bases. The CDR3 has 15 amino acids. The V end lost 5 bases, the J end lost 1 base, and 13 bases lay between the germline ends. Germline assignment: CDR1 SGHTA and CDR2 FQGNSA. The DNA for the CDR3 is TGTGCCAGCAGCCAAGTAGCGGCGGGCACAGATACGCAGTATTTT. Translating it yields CASSQVAAGTDTQYF.

This clone was counted ten times or more. The chain joins TRBV29-1 to TRBJ1-1, with 9 nucleotides matching TRBD1. CDR3 length equals 15 residues. The germline V gene has CDR1 SQVTM and CDR2 ANQGSEA. Losses at the gene ends were 1 base for V and 2 bases for J; bases not matched to a gene: 5. The CDR3 region is CSVEVGQGLNTEAFF. CDR3 in DNA: TGCAGCGTTGAAGTGGGACAGGGACTTAACACTGAAGCTTTCTTT.

The CDR3 coding sequence is TGTGCCAGCAGTGAACTAGCGGAGACCCAGTACTTC. It is translated as CASSELAETQYF. The chain recombines TRBV2 with TRBJ2-5, with D possibly TRBD2 on 6 matching bases. CDR1 SNHLY and CDR2 FYNNEI come from the germline V gene. With 2 bases removed from V and 5 bases from J, the gap between germline ends came to 6 bases. This CDR3 is 12 amino acids long.